This TCR beta chain was obtained from a study of T cells in Graves' hyperthyroidism and ophthalmopathy. For ophthalmopathy patients, the Clinical Activity Score was at least 3 and the NOSPECS grade at least 4; duration was under 3 months. This CDR3 has 15 amino acids. Trimming removed 9 bases from V and 0 bases from J; junction bases left unmatched: 7. Looked up from germline, CDR1 is LNHNV and CDR2 is YYDKDF (reference sequence). Amplification yielded TCR beta CDR3 regions, with RNA transcripts as the source. An initial round of RT-PCR targeting the TCR CDR3 relied on the HTBI primer set. Each CDR3 protein gets one entry after TCRdb re-called the multiplex PCR reads with MiXCR. This sample has about 380,000 distinct CDR3 sequences, with less than 20% found just once.

The sequence was obtained from a man aged 18 to 35 with Graves' ophthalmopathy. The genes are TRBV15 and TRBJ2-1, with 8 bases matching TRBD1. Sequenced sample: blood. CDR3 loop: CATSFGQGSYNEQFF. The DNA for the CDR3 is TGTGCCACGAGCTTCGGACAGGGCTCCTACAATGAGCAGTTCTTC.